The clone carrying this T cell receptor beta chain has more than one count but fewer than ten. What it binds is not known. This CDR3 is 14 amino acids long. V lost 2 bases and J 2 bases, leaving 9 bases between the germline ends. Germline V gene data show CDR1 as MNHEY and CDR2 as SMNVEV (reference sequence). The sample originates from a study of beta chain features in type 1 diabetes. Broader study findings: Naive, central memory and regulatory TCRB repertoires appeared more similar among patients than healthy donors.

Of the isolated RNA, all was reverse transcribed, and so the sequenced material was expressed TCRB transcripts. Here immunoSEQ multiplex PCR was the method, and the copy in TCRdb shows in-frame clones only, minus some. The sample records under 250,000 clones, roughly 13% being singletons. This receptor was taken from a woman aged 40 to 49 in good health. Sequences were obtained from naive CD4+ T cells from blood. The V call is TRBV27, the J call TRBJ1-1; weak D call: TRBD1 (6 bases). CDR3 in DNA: TGTGCCAGCAGTTTACGGACAGCAAACACTGAAGCTTTCTTT. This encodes CASSLRTANTEAFF.